A selection of T cell receptor beta chains follows, all from one sample in a study of neoadjuvant anti-PD-1 for oral cavity cancer. TCRdb keeps only in-frame clones here, not all; method: immunoSEQ multiplex PCR. The table records roughly 16,000 clones, approximately 40% of them present only once. Sample: tumor tissue, taken after nivolumab (anti-PD-1) treatment. Receptors were obtained from a person between 40 and 80 years old with oral cavity squamous cell carcinoma. CDR3s leave out the opening cysteine and the closing phenylalanine or tryptophan.

J	V	CDR3
TRBJ1-2	TRBV6-1	ASSGQGANYGYT
TRBJ1-6	TRBV6-1	ASSDWQNNSPLH
TRBJ2-7	TRBV2	ASSVGPYEQY
TRBJ2-3	TRBV30	AWGSGGAGTDTQY
TRBJ2-7	TRBV4-3	ASSQDGGYEQY
TRBJ2-3	TRBV5-5	ASSLGLAATSTDTQY
TRBJ2-7	TRBV5-1	SSSTGRSEQY
TRBJ2-2	TRBV27	ASSLSEGLAGNTGELF
TRBJ1-5	TRBV7-2	ASSLVGERGQPQH
TRBJ1-1	TRBV7-9	ASSLGGRTDTEAF
TRBJ1-6	TRBV15	ATGRDNSPLH
TRBJ1-2	TRBV7-9	ASSRDSTYGYT
TRBJ2-7	TRBV6-5	ASRPGDRTYEQY
TRBJ2-1	TRBV11-3	ASSLGGSSYNEQF
TRBJ1-6	TRBV5-6	ASSPGNLGSPLH
TRBJ1-2	TRBV2	ASSTGNYGYT
TRBJ1-2	TRBV2	ASSLGQARLYGYT
TRBJ2-3	TRBV7-8	ASSPRLAGGVPSTDTQY
TRBJ1-4	TRBV6-5	ASSYAGGRREKLF
TRBJ2-7	TRBV7-6	ASSLGGGVLYEQY
TRBJ2-3	TRBV29-1	SVEPFDGGDTQY
TRBJ1-1	TRBV7-2	ASSLQGTGFEAF
TRBJ2-2	TRBV5-1	ASSSTGGRNTGELF
TRBJ1-6	TRBV2	ASSRRGSSYNSPLH
TRBJ2-3	TRBV11-3	ASSGGGLDTQY
TRBJ2-1	TRBV2	ASSAGTSVYNEQF
TRBJ2-7	TRBV4-2	ASSPPDGTNMAYEQY
TRBJ2-7	TRBV4-1	ASSQDGGYEQY
TRBJ2-1	TRBV29-1	SVGLPSSYNEQF
TRBJ1-1	TRBV5-1	ASKLKNTEAF
TRBJ1-2	TRBV5-1	ASSLVRGAGYGYT
TRBJ1-3	TRBV4-3	ASSLQRGGIGNTIY
TRBJ2-7	TRBV19	ASSSVQGSYEQY
TRBJ2-7	TRBV7-2	ASSPPPSYEQY
TRBJ1-5	TRBV2	ASSIRTGESNQPQH
TRBJ2-2	TRBV4-3	ASSQDRVSGELF